This TCR beta chain was documented in a study of blood T cell repertoires in COVID-19. Produced via immunoSEQ multiplex PCR; TCRdb's table is partial and in-frame only. The sample contains approximately 210,000 clones, approximately 80% of which appear only once. A few counts support this clone. Clinical history reported by participants formed the basis on which cohorts were assigned. The V end was cut by 5 bases, the J end by 4 bases, with 12 bases between. The CDR3 runs 14 residues. Germline V gives CDR1 LGHDT, CDR2 YNNKEL (reference sequence). This sequence joins TRBV3-1 (or the pseudogene TRBV3-2) and TRBJ2-1, with D uncertain. The specimen sequenced was PBMCs or T cells enriched from blood (not recorded which). The receptor's source is a woman aged 55-70 years who had recovered from COVID-19. The chain's CDR3 is CASSSQSNYNEQFF. Here the CDR3 DNA reads TGTGCCAGCAGCTCCCAATCTAATTACAATGAGCAGTTCTTC.